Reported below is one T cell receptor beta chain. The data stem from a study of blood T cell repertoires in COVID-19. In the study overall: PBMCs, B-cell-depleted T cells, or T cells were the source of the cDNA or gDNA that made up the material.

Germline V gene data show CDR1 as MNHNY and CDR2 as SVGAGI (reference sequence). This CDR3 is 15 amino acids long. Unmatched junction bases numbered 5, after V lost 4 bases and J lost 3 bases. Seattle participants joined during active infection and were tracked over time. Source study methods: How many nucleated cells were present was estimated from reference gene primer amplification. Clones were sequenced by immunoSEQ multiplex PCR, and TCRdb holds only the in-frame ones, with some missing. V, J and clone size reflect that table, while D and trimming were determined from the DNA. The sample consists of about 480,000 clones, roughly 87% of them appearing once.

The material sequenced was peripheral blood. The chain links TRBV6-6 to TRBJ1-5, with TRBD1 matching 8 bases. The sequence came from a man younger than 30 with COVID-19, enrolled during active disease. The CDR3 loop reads CASSWDRLINQPQHF. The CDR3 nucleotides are TGTGCCAGCAGTTGGGACAGGCTAATCAATCAGCCCCAGCATTTT.